Shown below are 25 T cell receptor beta chains from a single sample sequenced in a study of OX40 agonist ivuxolimab in advanced cancers. Sequencing was performed with immunoSEQ multiplex PCR; in TCRdb, only in-frame clones are kept and a portion is missing. The data contain 65,000 to 95,000 clones, about 85% of them singletons. Material: CD4+ or CD8+ T cells sorted from blood, obtained in a trial of the OX40 agonist ivuxolimab. These receptors all stem from an adult with an advanced solid tumor such as melanoma, head and neck, liver or kidney cancer.

The chain uses TRBV9 and TRBJ2-7; 11 bases are shared with TRBD1. Germline V gene data show CDR1 as SGDLS and CDR2 as YYNGEE. V lost 3 bases, J lost 3 bases, and 2 bases stayed unmatched. The CDR3 contains 14 residues. CDR3 residues: CASSAGTGGYEQYF. DNA for the CDR3: TGTGCCAGCAGCGCCGGGACAGGGGGCTACGAGCAGTACTTC.

The genes are TRBV10-1 and TRBJ2-5, with D maybe TRBD1 (6 bases). In germline, CDR1 is WNHNN, CDR2 SYGVQD (reference sequence). The ends were cut back, 7 bases at V and 3 bases at J, with 18 bases in the middle. CDR3 length: 15 residues. The CDR3 bases are TGCGCCAGCAAGGAGTTAGAAAACAGGGAAGAGACCCAGTACTTC. The encoded protein is CASKELENREETQYF.

The chain combines TRBV11-3 with TRBJ2-7; 7 bases map to TRBD2. This CDR3 contains 13 residues. The trim removed 3 bases at V and 5 bases at J, leaving 4 bases unmatched. Looked up from germline, CDR1 is SGHNT and CDR2 is YENEEA. The CDR3 loop reads CASSLSGNHEQYF. The CDR3 DNA follows: TGTGCCAGCAGCTTGAGCGGGAACCACGAGCAGTACTTC.

The gene calls are TRBV7-8 and TRBJ2-1; D is possibly TRBD1 (5 bases). Germline V gene lookup returns CDR1 SGHVS and CDR2 FQNEAQ. CDR3 length: 15 amino acids. V shed 4 bases and J shed 4 bases, with 14 bases lying between them. CDR3 residues: CASSSRWGLYNEQFF. For the CDR3, the DNA is TGTGCCAGCAGCTCGCGATGGGGCCTGTACAATGAGCAGTTCTTC.

The chain couples TRBV9 to TRBJ1-4; 9 nucleotides line up with TRBD1. The CDR3 is 14 residues long. The V gene's germline CDR1 is SGDLS and CDR2 YYNGEE. Losses at the gene ends were 3 bases for V and 8 bases for J; bases not matched to a gene: 5. This CDR3 is CASSDGTGREKLFF. The CDR3 region has the DNA TGTGCCAGCAGCGACGGGACAGGGAGAGAAAAACTGTTTTTT.

This clone came up once. The CDR3 coding sequence is TGTGCCAGCAGCGATACCTACAATGAGCAGTTCTTC. As protein: CASSDTYNEQFF. This chain links TRBV7-2 with TRBJ2-1, with unresolved D. Between the trimmed V and J ends, which lost 5 bases and 2 bases, there was a span of 4 bases. Germline CDR1 and CDR2: SGHTA and FQGNSA. This CDR3 has 12 residues.

The rearrangement uses TRBV5-1 and TRBJ2-7; 8 nucleotides align to TRBD1. V dropped 0 bases and J dropped 7; count of bases not matched to a gene: 9. This CDR3 is built from 15 residues. Germline V gives CDR1 SGHRS, CDR2 YFSETQ. CDR3 protein: CASSLDGQGRGEQYF. The CDR3 bases are TGCGCCAGCAGCTTGGACGGACAGGGCCGCGGGGAGCAGTACTTC.

The chain combines TRBV6-6 with TRBJ1-1, with D tentatively TRBD1 (5 bases). In germline, CDR1 is MNHNY, CDR2 SVGAGI (reference sequence). V dropped 2 bases and J dropped 4 bases, with 8 bases sitting between them. This CDR3 has 13 amino acids. The chain's CDR3 is CASSYRGGTEAFF. In nucleotides, the CDR3 is TGTGCCAGCAGTTACAGGGGAGGCACTGAAGCTTTCTTT.

The rearrangement uses TRBV5-1 and TRBJ1-3; TRBD1 is a possible D gene (6 bases). The V and J ends lost 4 bases and 1 base respectively, with 9 bases between them. The CDR3 covers 14 residues. Germline CDR1 reads SGHRS; CDR2 reads YFSETQ. The CDR3 DNA follows: TGCGCCAGCAGCCAACAGGGATCTGGAAACACCATATATTTT. Translating it yields CASSQQGSGNTIYF.

J is TRBJ2-7 and V is TRBV5-1, with 8 bases matching TRBD1. Germline CDR1 SGHRS, CDR2 YFSETQ. Trimming took 0 bases from V and 6 from J; bases not matched to a gene: 11. The CDR3 is 16 amino acids. The CDR3 nucleotides read TGCGCCAGCAGCTTGGGACAGGGGATCAGTCTGGGCGAGCAGTACTTC. Translation gives CASSLGQGISLGEQYF. The entire variable domain, with the rest obtained from reference TRBV5-1 and TRBJ2-7, is as follows: KAGVTQTPRYLIKTRGQQVTLSCSPISGHRSVSWYQQTPGQGLQFLFEYFSETQRNKGNFPGRFSGRQFSNSRSEMNVSTLELGDSALYLCASSLGQGISLGEQYFGPGTRLTVT.

The chain links TRBV29-1 to TRBJ2-7; D remains unclear. The V end lost 5 bases, the J end lost 3 bases, and 26 bases lay between the germline ends. This CDR3 has 17 amino acids. Germline assignment: CDR1 SQVTM and CDR2 ANQGSEA. The CDR3 here is CSVSVGPQPNSNYEQYF. CDR3 nucleotides: TGCAGCGTTTCCGTGGGTCCACAACCCAATTCGAACTACGAGCAGTACTTC.

This clone was observed once. This rearrangement joins TRBV6-1 to TRBJ2-7; weak D call: TRBD2 (6 bases). V was pared by 0 bases and J by 3 bases, with 9 bases between. The CDR3 sequence is 14 residues long. CDR1 is MNHNS and CDR2 is SASEGT in the germline V gene. The CDR3 sequence: CASSEAGGHYEQYF. CDR3 in DNA: TGTGCCAGCAGTGAAGCAGGAGGGCACTACGAGCAGTACTTC.

This chain joins TRBV10-1 and TRBJ2-3; D is unclear. The V and J ends lost 2 bases and 4 bases respectively, with 7 bases between them. Per germline, CDR1 WNHNN and CDR2 SYGVQD (reference sequence). The CDR3 runs to 13 residues. The CDR3, as DNA: TGCGCCAGCAGTGAGAGTGGGGCAGATACGCAGTATTTT. Translated, it gives CASSESGADTQYF.

The J gene is TRBJ2-7, the V gene TRBV4-3; D may be TRBD2 (5 bases). V gave up 6 bases and J gave up 1 base, with 16 bases separating them. The germline CDR1 and CDR2 sequences are LGHNA and YSLEER. This CDR3 has 15 residues. CDR3 region: CASRKGRGLSYEQYF. The CDR3, as DNA: TGCGCCAGCAGGAAAGGGAGAGGTCTATCCTACGAGCAGTACTTC.

The chain links TRBV20-1 to TRBJ2-3; the D is unclear. The CDR3 is 11 amino acids. Germline-derived CDR1 and CDR2 are DFQATT and SNEGSKA (reference sequence). Trimming took off 3 bases at V and 1 base at J, with 2 bases between the two ends. The CDR3 loop reads CSASRTDTQYF. The CDR3 DNA is TGCAGTGCTAGTCGCACAGATACGCAGTATTTT.

The V call is TRBV9, the J call TRBJ2-7; TRBD1 matches at 9 bases. J was trimmed by 5 bases and V by 2 bases; bases with no gene match: 5. CDR1 and CDR2 from the germline V gene are SGDLS and YYNGEE. This CDR3 region has 14 residues. CDR3 nucleotides: TGTGCCAGCAGCGTGTGGGACAGGGTGGACGAGCAGTACTTC. This sequence encodes CASSVWDRVDEQYF.

In this sample, this clone turned up a few times. This chain joins TRBV9 and TRBJ2-7; TRBD1 aligns across 11 bases. V trimming: 2 bases; J trimming: 9 bases; junction bases outside the gene matches: 10. The CDR3 length is 15 residues. Germline CDR1 and CDR2: SGDLS and YYNGEE. CDR3 loop: CASSVGQGAKRAQYF. The DNA for the CDR3 is TGTGCCAGCAGCGTCGGACAGGGGGCGAAGAGAGCGCAGTACTTC.

The V gene is TRBV4-1, the J gene TRBJ2-4; D may be TRBD2 (6 bases). CDR3 length: 15 amino acids. Germline V gene sequence: CDR1 MGHRA, CDR2 YSYEKL. V lost 5 bases and J lost 9, with 20 bases in between. CDR3 nucleotide sequence: TGCGCCAGCAGCGAAGTGTGGGGGGTTCAGCTCATTCAGTACTTC. It translates to CASSEVWGVQLIQYF.

The genes are TRBV5-4 and TRBJ2-7, with TRBD1 matching over 8 bases. The ends lost 5 bases at V and 1 base at J; junction bases unmatched: 5. Germline lookup yields CDR1 SGHNT and CDR2 YYREEE (reference sequence). The CDR3 extends over 14 amino acids. CDR3 sequence reads: CASRVTGESYEQYF. The CDR3 DNA reads as TGTGCCAGCAGGGTGACAGGGGAATCCTACGAGCAGTACTTC.

This rearrangement joins TRBV4-3 to TRBJ2-5; D uncertain. This CDR3 is built from 14 residues. The germline V and J ends were trimmed by 1 base and 5 bases, with 11 bases remaining between them. The germline gives CDR1 LGHNA, CDR2 YSLEER. The CDR3 reads CASSQGNGPETQYF. The CDR3 DNA follows: TGCGCCAGCAGCCAAGGGAATGGACCCGAGACCCAGTACTTC.

The chain links TRBV12-1 to TRBJ2-7. TRBV12-1 is a listed pseudogene. The CDR3 is made up of 11 amino acids. CDR3: CASRLQWEQYF. The DNA of the CDR3 is TGTGCCAGCAGGTTGCAATGGGAGCAGTACTTC.

This rearrangement joins TRBV7-8 to TRBJ2-3; 8 positions agree with TRBD2. From germline, CDR1 is SGHVS and CDR2 FQNEAQ. The CDR3 has 17 amino acids. J gave up 1 base and V 3 bases, and 9 bases lay outside the gene matches. In nucleotides, the CDR3 is TGTGCCAGCAGCTTGAGATCCCTAGCGGGCCGCACAGATACGCAGTATTTT. Protein sequence: CASSLRSLAGRTDTQYF.

This clone was recorded only once. The chain recombines TRBV19 with TRBJ2-1, with 8 bases that match TRBD2. The CDR3 has 16 amino acids. The V gene end was trimmed by 4 bases and the J gene end by 4 bases; junction bases not matched to a gene: 9. CDR1 and CDR2 (germline): LNHDA, SQIVND (reference sequence). Here the CDR3 reads CASSKGRLAGYNEQFF. CDR3 DNA sequence: TGTGCCAGTAGTAAGGGGAGGCTAGCGGGTTACAATGAGCAGTTCTTC. The full variable domain, completed using reference TRBV19 and TRBJ2-1, is DGGITQSPKYLFRKEGQNVTLSCEQNLNHDAMYWYRQDPGQGLRLIYYSQIVNDFQKGDIAEGYSVSREKKESFPLTVTSAQKNPTAFYLCASSKGRLAGYNEQFFGPGTRLTVL.

The V gene is TRBV28, the J gene TRBJ2-1, with 8 bases fitting TRBD1. The CDR3 contains 15 residues. Germline assignment: CDR1 MDHEN and CDR2 SYDVKM. Losses at the gene ends were 6 bases for V and 5 bases for J; bases not matched to a gene: 9. CDR3: CASRPWDRFNNEQFF. In DNA form, the CDR3 reads TGTGCCAGCAGACCCTGGGACAGGTTCAACAATGAGCAGTTCTTC.

This chain links TRBV27 with TRBJ2-5; D ambiguous. The assigned J gene may be wrong: the sequence end matches TRBJ2-7 better. Germline CDR1 and CDR2: MNHEY and SMNVEV (reference sequence). The CDR3 sequence is 13 residues long. CDR3 residues: CASSVRVSYEQYF. As DNA, the CDR3 is TGTGCCAGCAGTGTACGGGTCTCCTACGAGCAGTACTTC.